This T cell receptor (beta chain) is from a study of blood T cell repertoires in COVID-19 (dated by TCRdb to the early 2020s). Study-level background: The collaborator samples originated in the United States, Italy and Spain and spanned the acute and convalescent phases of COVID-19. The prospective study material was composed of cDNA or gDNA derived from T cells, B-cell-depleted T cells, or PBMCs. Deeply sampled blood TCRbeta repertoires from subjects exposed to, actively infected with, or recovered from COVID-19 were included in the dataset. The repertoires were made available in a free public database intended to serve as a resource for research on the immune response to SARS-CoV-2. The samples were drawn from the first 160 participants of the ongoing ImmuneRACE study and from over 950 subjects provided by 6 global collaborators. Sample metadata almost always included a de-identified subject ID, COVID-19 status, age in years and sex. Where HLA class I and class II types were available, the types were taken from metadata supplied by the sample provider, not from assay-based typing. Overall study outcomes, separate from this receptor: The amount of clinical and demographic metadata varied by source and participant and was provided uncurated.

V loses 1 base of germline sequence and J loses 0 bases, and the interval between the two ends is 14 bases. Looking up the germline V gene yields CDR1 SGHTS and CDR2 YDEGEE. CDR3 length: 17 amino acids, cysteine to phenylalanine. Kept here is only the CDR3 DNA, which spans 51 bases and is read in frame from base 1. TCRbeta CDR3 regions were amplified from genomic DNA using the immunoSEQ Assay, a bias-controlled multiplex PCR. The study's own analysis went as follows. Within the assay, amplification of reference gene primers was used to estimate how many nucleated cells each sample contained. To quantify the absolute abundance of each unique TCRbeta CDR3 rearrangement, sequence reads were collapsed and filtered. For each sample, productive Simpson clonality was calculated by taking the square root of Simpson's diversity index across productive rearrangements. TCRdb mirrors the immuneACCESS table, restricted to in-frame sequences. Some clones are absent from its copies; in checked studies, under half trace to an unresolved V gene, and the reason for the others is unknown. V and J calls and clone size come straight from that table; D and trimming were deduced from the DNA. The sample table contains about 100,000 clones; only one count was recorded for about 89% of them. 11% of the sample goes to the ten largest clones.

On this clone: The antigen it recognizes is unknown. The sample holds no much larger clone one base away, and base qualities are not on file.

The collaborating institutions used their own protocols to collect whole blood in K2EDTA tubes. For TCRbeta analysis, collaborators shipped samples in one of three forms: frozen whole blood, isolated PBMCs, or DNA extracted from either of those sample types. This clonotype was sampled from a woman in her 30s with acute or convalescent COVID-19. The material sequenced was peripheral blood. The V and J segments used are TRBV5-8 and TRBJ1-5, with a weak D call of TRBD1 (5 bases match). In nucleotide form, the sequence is TGTGCCAGCAGCTTGAGTCTGACAGCATATAGCAATCAGCCCCAGCATTTT. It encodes CASSLSLTAYSNQPQHF.